This record covers a single T cell receptor (beta chain). RNA transcripts served as the template for amplifying TCR beta CDR3 regions. The TCR CDR3 first-round RT-PCR relied on the HTBI primer set. TCRdb re-derived calls from the multiplex PCR reads in MiXCR, one entry per CDR3 protein. The top ten clones hold around 30% of a sample with about 680,000 distinct CDR3 sequences, around 40% of them seen once. Germline lookup yields CDR1 SEHNR and CDR2 FQNEAQ (reference sequence). V was pared by 0 bases and J by 5 bases, with 14 bases between. The CDR3 spans 15 residues. Patients aged 18 to 65 had newly diagnosed hyperthyroidism lasting under 2 months. Exclusions: uncontrolled infection, other autoimmune disease, pregnancy, lactation. Diagnosis rested on symptoms, serum thyroxine and TRAb, thyroid ultrasound, and orbital computed tomography. Isolation of PBMCs was performed on 8.5 to 10 ml fresh peripheral blood.

This sample is part of a study of T cells in Graves' hyperthyroidism and ophthalmopathy. The sequence derives from a middle-aged woman with Graves' hyperthyroidism. Sequencing used blood. The V and J genes are TRBV7-9 and TRBJ2-7; D ambiguous. In DNA form, the CDR3 reads TGTGCCAGCAGCTTAGCCGGGCCTTGGCCCCACGAGCAGTACTTC. This encodes CASSLAGPWPHEQYF.